These T cell receptor beta chains were read from a single sample in a study of somatic mutations in cytotoxic T cells in rheumatoid arthritis. TCRdb's copy holds only in-frame clones and misses some; the assay was immunoSEQ multiplex PCR. Among around 6,400 clones listed, around three quarters were seen once. What was sequenced was CD8+ T cells sorted from blood. The source of these receptors is a woman between 50 and 59 years old in good health. Both conserved end residues are part of each CDR3. D genes are given only for firm matches. Clone size is shown for a subset of rows, as once, few, many or a class of expanded clone.

J gene: TRBJ1-2
D gene: TRBD1
clone size: -
V gene: TRBV19
CDR3 protein: CASSKTGDTNYGYTF
CDR3 DNA: TGTGCCAGTAGTAAGACAGGGGACACCAACTATGGCTACACCTTC

J gene: TRBJ2-2
D gene: TRBD2
clone size: -
V gene: TRBV7-6
CDR3 protein: CASSLRSGGLAYTGELFF
CDR3 DNA: TGTGCCAGCAGCTTAAGGAGCGGGGGACTAGCCTACACCGGGGAGCTGTTTTTT

J gene: TRBJ1-4
D gene: -
clone size: -
V gene: TRBV6-6
CDR3 protein: CASSLQGRYEKLFF
CDR3 DNA: TGTGCCAGCAGTCTACAGGGAAGGTACGAAAAACTGTTTTTT

J gene: TRBJ2-1
D gene: TRBD1
clone size: -
V gene: TRBV27
CDR3 protein: CASSLRQGDNEQFF
CDR3 DNA: TGTGCCAGCAGTTTACGGCAGGGGGACAATGAGCAGTTCTTC

J gene: TRBJ1-5
D gene: -
clone size: few
V gene: TRBV5-4
CDR3 protein: CASSLVTSSNQPQHF
CDR3 DNA: TGTGCCAGCAGCTTGGTCACATCTAGCAATCAGCCCCAGCATTTT

J gene: TRBJ2-3
D gene: TRBD2
clone size: -
V gene: TRBV4-1
CDR3 protein: CASSQEWASGGADTQYF
CDR3 DNA: TGCGCCAGCAGCCAAGAATGGGCTAGCGGGGGGGCAGATACGCAGTATTTT

J gene: TRBJ2-3
D gene: TRBD1
clone size: few
V gene: TRBV28
CDR3 protein: CASSLWGQADADTQYF
CDR3 DNA: TGTGCCAGCAGTTTGTGGGGACAGGCCGACGCAGATACGCAGTATTTT

J gene: TRBJ2-5
D gene: -
clone size: once
V gene: TRBV1
CDR3 protein: CTSSQRVGQETQYF
CDR3 DNA: TGCACCAGCAGCCAGAGGGTGGGGCAAGAGACCCAGTACTTC

J gene: TRBJ1-5
D gene: -
clone size: few
V gene: TRBV6-1
CDR3 protein: CASSEGHNNQPQHF
CDR3 DNA: TGTGCCAGCAGTGAAGGACACAACAATCAGCCCCAGCATTTT

J gene: TRBJ1-1
D gene: TRBD1
clone size: -
V gene: TRBV11-3
CDR3 protein: CASRDRGETEAFF
CDR3 DNA: TGTGCCAGCAGAGACAGGGGGGAAACTGAAGCTTTCTTT

J gene: TRBJ1-2
D gene: -
clone size: once
V gene: TRBV7-2
CDR3 protein: CASSLIEYYGYTF
CDR3 DNA: TGTGCCAGCAGCTTAATAGAGTACTATGGCTACACCTTC

J gene: TRBJ2-1
D gene: TRBD2
clone size: -
V gene: TRBV4-1
CDR3 protein: CASSQASGGDYNEQFF
CDR3 DNA: TGCGCCAGCAGCCAAGCTAGCGGGGGGGACTACAATGAGCAGTTCTTC

J gene: TRBJ1-1
D gene: TRBD1
clone size: -
V gene: TRBV19
CDR3 protein: CASSPGQGNTEAFF
CDR3 DNA: TGTGCCAGTAGTCCCGGACAGGGGAACACTGAAGCTTTCTTT

J gene: TRBJ1-6
D gene: -
clone size: -
V gene: TRBV19
CDR3 protein: CASSNAGATTSPLHF
CDR3 DNA: TGTGCCAGTAGTAATGCGGGGGCAACGACTTCACCCCTCCACTTT

J gene: TRBJ2-7
D gene: TRBD1
clone size: -
V gene: TRBV9
CDR3 protein: CASSVEYRGYEQYF
CDR3 DNA: TGTGCCAGCAGCGTAGAGTACAGGGGATACGAGCAGTACTTC

J gene: TRBJ2-3
D gene: -
clone size: few
V gene: TRBV7-9
CDR3 protein: CASSFSVGSLGTDTQYF
CDR3 DNA: TGTGCCAGCAGCTTCTCCGTGGGGAGTTTGGGCACAGATACGCAGTATTTT

J gene: TRBJ1-4
D gene: -
clone size: few
V gene: TRBV9
CDR3 protein: CASTKGGGGEKLFF
CDR3 DNA: TGTGCCAGCACAAAAGGGGGTGGTGGTGAAAAACTGTTTTTT

J gene: TRBJ1-2
D gene: -
clone size: -
V gene: TRBV7-3
CDR3 protein: CAPGGGYGYTF
CDR3 DNA: TGTGCCCCGGGAGGGGGATATGGCTACACCTTC

J gene: TRBJ2-3
D gene: TRBD1
clone size: -
V gene: TRBV19
CDR3 protein: CASSMVQGAHTDTQYF
CDR3 DNA: TGTGCCAGTAGTATGGTACAGGGGGCTCATACAGATACGCAGTATTTT

J gene: TRBJ2-1
D gene: -
clone size: -
V gene: TRBV7-3
CDR3 protein: CASSPTQQPTYNEQFF
CDR3 DNA: TGTGCCAGCAGCCCCACCCAACAGCCAACCTACAATGAGCAGTTCTTC

J gene: TRBJ1-1
D gene: TRBD1
clone size: -
V gene: TRBV27
CDR3 protein: CASSIQTGTATEAFF
CDR3 DNA: TGTGCCAGCAGCATTCAGACCGGGACAGCCACTGAAGCTTTCTTT

J gene: TRBJ1-1
D gene: -
clone size: -
V gene: TRBV4-1
CDR3 protein: CASSHVRSGRNNTEAFF
CDR3 DNA: TGCGCCAGCAGCCATGTCCGGTCAGGGCGGAACAACACTGAAGCTTTCTTT

J gene: TRBJ1-2
D gene: -
clone size: -
V gene: TRBV9
CDR3 protein: CASSLSGEYGYTF
CDR3 DNA: TGTGCCAGCAGCTTATCAGGGGAGTATGGCTACACCTTC

J gene: TRBJ2-3
D gene: TRBD2
clone size: -
V gene: TRBV4-3
CDR3 protein: CASSQSSTGTSADTQYF
CDR3 DNA: TGCGCCAGCAGCCAAAGTTCAACCGGGACTAGCGCAGATACGCAGTATTTT

J gene: TRBJ2-7
D gene: TRBD1
clone size: -
V gene: TRBV5-6
CDR3 protein: CASSPGRQGSSYEQYF
CDR3 DNA: TGTGCCAGCAGCCCGGGCCGACAGGGGAGCTCCTACGAGCAGTACTTC

J gene: TRBJ2-6
D gene: TRBD1
clone size: -
V gene: TRBV7-6
CDR3 protein: CASSAGGQGAFGANVLTF
CDR3 DNA: TGTGCCAGCAGCGCTGGGGGACAGGGTGCTTTCGGGGCCAACGTCCTGACTTTC

J gene: TRBJ2-1
D gene: -
clone size: -
V gene: TRBV9
CDR3 protein: CASSVVGLEGHEQFF
CDR3 DNA: TGTGCCAGCAGCGTAGTAGGACTCGAAGGCCATGAGCAGTTCTTC

J gene: TRBJ2-2
D gene: -
clone size: -
V gene: TRBV6-6
CDR3 protein: CASSYSPGVIGELFF
CDR3 DNA: TGTGCCAGCAGTTACTCTCCAGGGGTCATCGGGGAGCTGTTTTTT

J gene: TRBJ2-5
D gene: -
clone size: -
V gene: TRBV7-3
CDR3 protein: CASSLRGREYQETQYF
CDR3 DNA: TGTGCCAGCAGCTTAAGGGGACGGGAGTACCAAGAGACCCAGTACTTC